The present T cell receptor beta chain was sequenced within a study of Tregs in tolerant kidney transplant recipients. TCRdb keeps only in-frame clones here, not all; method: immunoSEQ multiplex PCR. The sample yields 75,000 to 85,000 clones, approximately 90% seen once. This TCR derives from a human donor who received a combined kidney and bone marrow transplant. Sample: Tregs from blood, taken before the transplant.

The CDR3, as DNA: TGTGCCAGCAGCTTAGCCCCCTCCAGCGATTTAAACAATGAGCAGTTCTTC. Its protein product is CASSLAPSSDLNNEQFF. This chain links TRBV13 with TRBJ2-1; D is ambiguous. V shed 1 base and J shed 5 bases, with 18 bases lying between them. The CDR3 is made up of 17 amino acids. The germline CDR1 and CDR2 sequences are PRHDT and FYEKMQ (reference sequence).